The 17 T cell receptor beta chains presented below share a single source sample, sequenced in a study of T-cell memory formation after mild COVID-19. MiXCR, applied by TCRdb to the 5' RACE reads, yields one record per CDR3 protein. Among hundreds of thousands of distinct CDR3 sequences listed, 28% were seen once. Sequencing was carried out using PBMCs or a T cell subset sorted from them (not recorded which). All receptors derive from an adult woman who had mild COVID-19 (a few samples of this study predate the infection). Cell type and time point are not known.

The chain is built from TRBV7-3 and TRBJ2-3; maybe TRBD2 (7 bases). CDR1 is SGHTA, CDR2 FQGTGA, per germline. The CDR3 contains 17 residues. V lost 5 bases, J lost 1 base, and 19 bases lay in between. The CDR3 loop is CASSVAPAGAGTDTQYF. CDR3 sequence (DNA): TGTGCCAGCAGCGTCGCTCCCGCGGGGGCCGGCACAGATACGCAGTATTTT.

The chain couples TRBV5-1 to TRBJ2-3; TRBD2 matches at 7 bases. The CDR3 is 14 residues long. V lost 4 bases, J lost 4 bases, and 6 bases stayed unmatched. Germline values: CDR1 SGHRS, CDR2 YFSETQ. The CDR3 region has the DNA TGCGCCAGCAGCCCCCCTAGCGGAGCAGATACGCAGTATTTT. Its protein product is CASSPPSGADTQYF.

This clonotype appeared a few times. The chain couples TRBV5-1 to TRBJ2-1, with 7 bases matching TRBD2. CDR3 length: 16 amino acids. With V trimmed by 3 bases and J by 3 bases, 9 bases remained unmatched. CDR1 SGHRS and CDR2 YFSETQ come from the germline V gene. Here the CDR3 DNA reads TGCGCCAGCAGCTCCCCCTCTAGCGGAGACTACAATGAGCAGTTCTTC. Amino acid sequence: CASSSPSSGDYNEQFF.

The chain joins TRBV2 to TRBJ2-5; D not resolved. The CDR3 length is 12 residues. In germline, CDR1 is SNHLY, CDR2 FYNNEI. V was clipped by 7 bases and J by 5 bases, with 11 bases between them. The CDR3 protein is CASMGQSETQYF. The CDR3, as DNA: TGTGCCAGCATGGGCCAGTCGGAGACCCAGTACTTC.

The chain uses TRBV7-9 and TRBJ2-2; a weak D match, TRBD2 (6 bases). Germline V lookup: CDR1 SEHNR, CDR2 FQNEAQ (reference sequence). The CDR3 runs to 16 residues. Trimming cost V 0 bases and J 1 base, with 9 bases left between them. The CDR3 loop reads CASSLAPGENTGELFF. CDR3 nucleotides: TGTGCCAGCAGCTTAGCCCCGGGGGAGAACACCGGGGAGCTGTTTTTT. Using reference TRBV7-9 and TRBJ2-2 for the parts outside the CDR3, the full variable domain is DTGVSQNPRHKITKRGQNVTFRCDPISEHNRLYWYRQTLGQGPEFLTYFQNEAQLEKSRLLSDRFSAERPKGSFSTLEIQRTEQGDSAMYLCASSLAPGENTGELFFGEGSRLTVL.

The chain couples TRBV20-1 to TRBJ2-5; D gene ambiguous. Trimming pared 0 bases from V and 6 bases from J, leaving 17 bases between. The V gene's germline CDR1 is DFQATT and CDR2 SNEGSKA (reference sequence). This CDR3 is built from 15 residues. The CDR3 reads CSAREVASSWKTQYF. As DNA, the CDR3 is TGCAGTGCTAGAGAGGTCGCCTCCTCGTGGAAGACCCAGTACTTC.

This rearrangement joins TRBV21-1 to TRBJ1-5; the table's D call, TRBD1, was not checked against the DNA. TRBV21-1 is a known pseudogene. CDR3 size: 19 residues. For the CDR3, the DNA is TGTGCCAGCAGCAAACTACGCGACGGGACAGGAGACTTCGATCAGCCCCAGCATTTT. Translation: CASSKLRDGTGDFDQPQHF.

V usage is TRBV7-9 and J usage is TRBJ1-1, with TRBD1 as a possible D gene (5 bases). CDR1 SEHNR and CDR2 FQNEAQ come from the germline V gene (reference sequence). The ends were cut back, 3 bases at V and 4 bases at J, with 9 bases in the middle. This CDR3 region has 13 residues. The CDR3 protein is CASSFERGTEAFF. The CDR3 nucleotides are TGTGCCAGCAGCTTCGAGAGGGGCACTGAAGCTTTCTTT.

V usage is TRBV20-1 and J usage is TRBJ2-7, with TRBD2 identical over 12 bases. The CDR3 extends over 16 amino acids. Germline V lookup: CDR1 DFQATT, CDR2 SNEGSKA (reference sequence). After removal of 3 bases from V and 1 base from J, the junction contained 7 bases not matched to a gene. The CDR3: CSASDRTSGTSYEQYF. The DNA of the CDR3 is TGCAGTGCTAGTGACAGGACTAGCGGGACATCCTACGAGCAGTACTTC.

This clonotype was seen a few times. The chain links TRBV20-1 to TRBJ2-7; D is possibly TRBD1 or TRBD2 (5 bases each). Trimming took off 3 bases at V and 4 bases at J, with 19 bases between the two ends. This CDR3 is 15 amino acids long. Germline CDR1 is DFQATT and CDR2 is SNEGSKA (reference sequence). The CDR3 coding sequence is TGCAGTGCTAGTATCATCGGAGGACACCCATACGAGCAGTACTTC. Translating it yields CSASIIGGHPYEQYF.

The sample holds a few counts of this clonotype. The chain joins TRBV15 to TRBJ1-2; tentative D call: TRBD1 (6 bases). V was cut by 0 bases and J by 3 bases, with 17 bases left in between. Germline V gene lookup returns CDR1 LNHNV and CDR2 YYDKDF (reference sequence). The CDR3 contains 17 residues. The CDR3 here is CATSRDPRGAGDYGYTF. In DNA form, the CDR3 reads TGTGCCACCAGCAGAGATCCTAGAGGGGCAGGGGACTATGGCTACACCTTC.

The chain combines TRBV27 with TRBJ2-3; TRBD2 matches 7 bases. The J segment lost 4 bases and the V segment lost 5 bases, leaving 6 bases of the junction unmatched. This CDR3 is 14 amino acids long. Germline V gene sequence: CDR1 MNHEY, CDR2 SMNVEV (reference sequence). In DNA, the CDR3 is TGTGCCAGCAGTCAGCGGGGCCAAGCAGATACGCAGTATTTT. This gives the protein CASSQRGQADTQYF.

In this sample, this clonotype turned up a few times. The rearrangement uses TRBV5-6 and TRBJ1-3; 7 nucleotides line up with TRBD1. Germline values: CDR1 SGHDT, CDR2 YYEEEE. This CDR3 has 16 amino acids. After removal of 0 bases from V and 2 bases from J, the junction contained 5 bases not matched to a gene. CDR3 nucleotides: TGTGCCAGCAGCTTGGACAGGGGACTAACTGGAAACACCATATATTTT. Translated: CASSLDRGLTGNTIYF.

This chain links TRBV19 with TRBJ1-2, with D possibly TRBD1 on 6 matching bases. The CDR3 sequence is 16 residues long. Germline CDR1 reads LNHDA; CDR2 reads SQIVND (reference sequence). Deletions cut 7 bases from V and 6 bases from J, with 24 bases between. The CDR3 DNA is TGTGCCAGTACCACTCTCGAAGGGGGGGCGCCGAATGGCTACACCTTC. Translating gives CASTTLEGGAPNGYTF.

The chain recombines TRBV20-1 with TRBJ2-1, with 8 bases aligning to TRBD2. The germline V gene has CDR1 DFQATT and CDR2 SNEGSKA (reference sequence). This CDR3 contains 14 residues. The ends lost 6 bases at V and 3 bases at J; junction bases unmatched: 7. The CDR3 protein is CSALSGGSYNEQFF. CDR3 sequence (DNA): TGCAGTGCCCTATCGGGGGGGAGCTACAATGAGCAGTTCTTC.

This clonotype was recorded at least ten times. The genes are TRBV7-2 and TRBJ2-7; D is tentatively TRBD1 or TRBD2 (5 bases each). Germline V lookup: CDR1 SGHTA, CDR2 FQGNSA. The CDR3 has 17 residues. Trimming stripped 1 base from V and 4 bases from J, with 20 bases between. The CDR3 DNA sequence: TGTGCCAGCAGCTTAGGAGCCCCTAGGGGACGGGGTTACGAGCAGTACTTC. It codes for CASSLGAPRGRGYEQYF.

The J gene is TRBJ2-5, the V gene TRBV24-1; possible D gene TRBD1, 6 bases. Germline CDR1 and CDR2: KGHDR and SFDVKD. V was clipped by 2 bases and J by 2 bases, with 14 bases between them. The CDR3 totals 16 residues. CDR3 amino acids: CATSDYRTDTQETQYF. CDR3 bases: TGTGCCACCAGTGATTACCGGACAGACACACAAGAGACCCAGTACTTC.